This T cell receptor (beta chain) was documented in a study of vaccination and CD4 T cells after COVID-19. With the Oncomine TCR Beta short-read assay, DNA from cultured CD4+ T cells was sequenced. MiXCR was run by TCRdb on the PCR reads, yielding one entry per CDR3 protein. The top ten clones hold about 7% of a sample with over 20,000 distinct CDR3 sequences, 35% to 55% of them seen once. In this sample, this clonotype turned up a few times. Its antigen remains unidentified. Treatment: roughly 11-day PBMC culture with coronavirus spike peptide pools or control peptides (ViraFEST assay). Germline assignment: CDR1 MNHEY and CDR2 SVGAGI. The CDR3 loop spans 14 amino acids. V shed 2 bases and J shed 5 bases, with 9 bases lying between them.

Sequencing was performed on CD4+ T cells from blood, cultured in vitro. This receptor was taken from a human donor who had recovered from COVID-19. The chain is built from TRBV6-5 and TRBJ2-2; D call uncertain. The CDR3 protein is CASSYPGRTGELFF. CDR3 sequence (DNA): TGTGCCAGCAGTTACCCCGGGCGGACCGGGGAGCTGTTTTTT.